The sequence of this TCR beta chain was determined in a study of T-cell reconstitution after alpha-beta-depleted transplantation in children. For TCRbeta, the library was prepared with unique molecular identifiers. Each CDR3 protein gets one entry after TCRdb re-called the PCR reads with MiXCR. The top ten clones hold about 4.3% of a sample with hundreds of thousands of distinct CDR3 sequences, about 10% of them seen once. This clonotype was seen a few times. Sequencing was performed on PBMCs from the stem cell graft donor, taken from the stem cell graft. The receptor was isolated from a human donor who donated a stem cell graft to a child with acute myeloid leukemia.

The CDR3 region has the DNA TGTGCCAGCAGGCCCGACAGGGGGCGAGGCACCGGGGAGCTGTTTTTT. Its protein is CASRPDRGRGTGELFF. This sequence joins TRBV5-6 and TRBJ2-2; TRBD1 aligns across 10 bases. The germline V gene has CDR1 SGHDT and CDR2 YYEEEE. Trimming at V came to 5 bases and at J to 4 bases, leaving 8 bases not matched to a gene. The CDR3 spans 16 residues.